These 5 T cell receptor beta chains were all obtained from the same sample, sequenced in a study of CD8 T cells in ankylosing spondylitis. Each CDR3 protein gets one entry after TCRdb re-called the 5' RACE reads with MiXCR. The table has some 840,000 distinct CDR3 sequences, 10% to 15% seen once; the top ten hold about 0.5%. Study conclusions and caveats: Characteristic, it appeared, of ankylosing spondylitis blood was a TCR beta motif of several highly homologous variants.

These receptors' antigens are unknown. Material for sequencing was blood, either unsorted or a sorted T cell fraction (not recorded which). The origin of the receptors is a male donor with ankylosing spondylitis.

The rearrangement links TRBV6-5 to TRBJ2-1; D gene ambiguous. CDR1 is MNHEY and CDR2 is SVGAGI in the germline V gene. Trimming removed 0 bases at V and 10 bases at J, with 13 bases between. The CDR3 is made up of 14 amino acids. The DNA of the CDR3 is TGTGCCAGCAGTTACTCGACGTTGAGCCCGGAGCAGTTCTTC. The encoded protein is CASSYSTLSPEQFF.

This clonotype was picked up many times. For the CDR3, the DNA is TGTGCCAGCAGTCGGAATGACGGGTACCAGCCCCAGCATTTT. Residues: CASSRNDGYQPQHF. The chain carries TRBV12-3 or TRBV12-4 and TRBJ1-5, with no clear D. Trimming removed 5 bases at V and 7 bases at J, with 15 bases between. The CDR3 has 14 residues.

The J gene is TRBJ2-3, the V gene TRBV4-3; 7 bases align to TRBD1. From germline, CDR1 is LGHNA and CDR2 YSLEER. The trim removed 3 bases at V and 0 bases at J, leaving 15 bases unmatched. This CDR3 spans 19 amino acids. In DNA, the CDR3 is TGCGCCAGCAGCCAGGGGCTGGGGTCGACAGGGAAAAGCACAGATACGCAGTATTTT. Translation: CASSQGLGSTGKSTDTQYF.

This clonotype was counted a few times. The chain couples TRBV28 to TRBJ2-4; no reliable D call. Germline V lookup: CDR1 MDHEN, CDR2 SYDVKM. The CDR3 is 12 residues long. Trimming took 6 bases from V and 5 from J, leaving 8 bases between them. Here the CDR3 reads CASRPPENIQYF. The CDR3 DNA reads TGTGCCAGCAGGCCTCCGGAAAACATTCAGTACTTC.

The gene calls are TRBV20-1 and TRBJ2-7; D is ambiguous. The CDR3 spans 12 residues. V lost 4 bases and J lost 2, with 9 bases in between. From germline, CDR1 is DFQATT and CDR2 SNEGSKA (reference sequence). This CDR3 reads CSATRGAYEQYF. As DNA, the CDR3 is TGCAGTGCTACCCGAGGCGCCTACGAGCAGTACTTC.